The entry below describes one T cell receptor (beta chain). The data were produced by immunoSEQ multiplex PCR, yet TCRdb's version contains in-frame clones alone and is incomplete. This table has approximately 250,000 clones, around 85% appearing once. Across 20 to 25 US areas, participants ranged in age from about 18 to 100 years. The sample originates from a study of blood T cell repertoires in COVID-19. CDR1 and CDR2 (germline): ENHRY, SYGVKD. This CDR3 has 13 amino acids. The V end was cut by 5 bases, the J end by 6 bases, with 11 bases between. This TCR was sampled from a woman aged 45-65 years with acute COVID-19. The rearrangement links TRBV10-3 to TRBJ1-3; D possibly corresponds to TRBD1 (5 bases). The sample comprised PBMCs or T cells enriched from blood (not recorded which). CDR3 sequence: CAISRPGANTIYF. The CDR3 DNA is TGTGCCATCAGTCGACCTGGGGCAAACACCATATATTTT.